A selection of T cell receptor beta chains follows, all from one sample in a study of blood T cell dynamics during melanoma immunotherapy. TCRdb's copy holds only in-frame clones and misses some; the assay was immunoSEQ multiplex PCR. This sample yields more than 10,000 clones, of which approximately 84% are seen a single time; roughly 8.6% belongs to the top ten. Sequencing used blood, obtained from a patient treated with checkpoint blockade. The receptors stem from a human donor with melanoma. Both conserved end residues are part of each CDR3.

v_call	j_call	cdr3_aa
TRBV6-9	TRBJ1-2	CASSYVSGQGYTF
TRBV27	TRBJ2-1	CASRLGSTSSYNEQFF
TRBV10-3	TRBJ2-7	CAIRNRFPFYEQYF
TRBV7-8	TRBJ2-7	CASSLQGTSGSGQYF
TRBV5-6	TRBJ1-2	CASSLEAQFGANYGYTF
TRBV6-6	TRBJ1-1	CASSYSGPEAFF
TRBV6-5	TRBJ2-7	CASSPSSGSHEQYF
TRBV14	TRBJ2-2	CASSQRGGTFGTGELFF
TRBV6-1	TRBJ1-1	CASSEDGRETFF
TRBV7-2	TRBJ1-4	CASSLHSGQSGEKLFF
TRBV4-2	TRBJ1-6	CASSQETGGELLALHF
TRBV19	TRBJ2-5	CASSLGTSGGQETQYF
TRBV7-6	TRBJ1-1	CASSPGGQGVRAFF
TRBV7-9	TRBJ1-1	CASSLMGYPEAFF
TRBV5-1	TRBJ2-4	CASSDGPGGAAGARNIQYF
TRBV11-3	TRBJ2-7	CASSLSWGANEQYF
TRBV7-3	TRBJ2-7	CASSLASEGSYEQYF
TRBV19	TRBJ2-5	CASSGDRGETQYF
TRBV7-7	TRBJ1-4	CASSLLSGQSNEKLFF
TRBV7-2	TRBJ2-1	CAQSLVGTQSYNEQFF
TRBV27	TRBJ1-5	CASSFRAGPQHF
TRBV7-2	TRBJ2-1	CASSLAYNEQFF